The rows below give T cell receptor beta chains drawn from one sample of a study of T cells in Graves' hyperthyroidism and ophthalmopathy. TCRdb used MiXCR to reprocess the multiplex PCR reads, holding one entry per CDR3 protein. The profile covers around 240,000 distinct CDR3 sequences, with roughly 15% appearing a single time and roughly 15% taken by the ten largest. The source material was blood. The receptors were sampled from a woman aged 40 to 50 with Graves' hyperthyroidism that later progressed to Graves' ophthalmopathy. The CDR3 runs from the conserved cysteine through the conserved F or W. A D gene is named only where the DNA matches it firmly. Part of the rows lack a size; the others show once, few, many or a class for expanded clones.

TRBJ1-1 | many | TRBV6-5 | - | CASSYSGAVGTEAFF | TGTGCCAGCAGTTACTCTGGAGCAGTAGGGACTGAAGCTTTCTTT
TRBJ2-1 | many | TRBV6-6 | TRBD2 | CASSYVPLTSGSNEQFF | TGTGCCAGCAGTTACGTTCCGTTGACTAGCGGGAGCAATGAGCAGTTCTTC
TRBJ1-6 | many | TRBV6-1 | - | CASSEYRDSPLHF | TGTGCCAGCAGTGAGTACAGGGATTCACCCCTCCACTTT
TRBJ2-7 | few | TRBV9 | - | CASSVSFNPSYEQYF | TGTGCCAGCAGCGTGTCCTTTAACCCTTCCTACGAGCAGTACTTC
TRBJ1-2 | many | TRBV18 | - | CASSPPRDRTNYGYTF | TGTGCCAGCTCACCACCTCGCGACAGGACGAACTATGGCTACACCTTC
TRBJ2-5 | few | TRBV4-1 | TRBD2 | CASSQDGTSGSETQYF | TGCGCCAGCAGCCAAGATGGTACTAGCGGGAGTGAGACCCAGTACTTC
TRBJ2-7 | - | TRBV20-1 | - | CSAAKGDSYEQYF | TGCAGTGCAGCCAAGGGCGACTCCTACGAGCAGTACTTC
TRBJ2-1 | many | TRBV27 | TRBD2 | CASTPLAGGYNEQFF | TGTGCCAGCACCCCCCTAGCGGGAGGGTACAATGAGCAGTTCTTC
TRBJ1-2 | many | TRBV30 | TRBD1 | CAWSVMRQGFSGYTF | TGTGCCTGGAGTGTGATGAGACAGGGGTTCTCTGGCTACACCTTC
TRBJ1-1 | many | TRBV19 | - | CASSWGSGNTEAFF | TGTGCCAGTTCATGGGGAAGTGGGAACACTGAAGCTTTCTTT
TRBJ2-3 | many | TRBV7-3 | TRBD2 | CASSILAGGATDTQYF | TGTGCCAGCAGCATCTTAGCGGGGGGAGCCACAGATACGCAGTATTTT
TRBJ1-3 | many | TRBV10-2 | - | CASSESQSSGNTIYF | TGCGCCAGCAGTGAGTCCCAGAGCTCTGGAAACACCATATATTTT
TRBJ1-1 | - | TRBV19 | TRBD1 | CASKFGTENTEAFF | TGTGCCAGTAAGTTCGGGACAGAGAACACTGAAGCTTTCTTT
TRBJ2-4 | many | TRBV7-8 | TRBD1 | CASSLRPRGLGNIQYF | TGTGCCAGCAGCTTACGACCCAGGGGGCTTGGGAACATTCAGTACTTC
TRBJ2-1 | - | TRBV11-2 | TRBD2 | CASSSIRRLAGSYEQFF | TGTGCCAGCAGCTCAATCAGACGACTAGCGGGTTCATATGAGCAGTTCTTC
TRBJ2-2 | many | TRBV5-1 | TRBD1 | CASSTTGGSGELFF | TGCGCCAGCAGCACAACAGGGGGCAGCGGGGAGCTGTTTTTT
TRBJ1-2 | once | TRBV2 | - | CASSLLGGGSGYTF | TGTGCCAGCAGCCTACTCGGGGGAGGGTCTGGCTACACCTTC
TRBJ2-1 | many | TRBV15 | TRBD2 | CATSPGLAGINEQFF | TGTGCCACCAGCCCGGGACTAGCGGGTATCAATGAGCAGTTCTTC
TRBJ2-7 | many | TRBV19 | - | CASSFRDKGNYEQYF | TGTGCCAGTAGTTTCCGGGACAAAGGCAACTACGAGCAGTACTTC
TRBJ2-3 | many | TRBV2 | - | CASNRDGTDTQYF | TGTGCCAGCAACCGGGACGGCACAGATACGCAGTATTTT
TRBJ1-2 | few | TRBV28 | - | CASSLYPGSNYGYTF | TGTGCCAGCAGTTTATACCCCGGGAGCAACTATGGCTACACCTTC
TRBJ2-3 | many | TRBV27 | TRBD2 | CASSRWPGLATTDTQYF | TGTGCCAGCAGTAGGTGGCCGGGACTAGCGACCACAGATACGCAGTATTTT
TRBJ1-3 | - | TRBV7-2 | - | CASSLTGRTGNTIYF | TGTGCCAGCAGCTTAACGGGCCGGACTGGAAACACCATATATTTT
TRBJ1-6 | many | TRBV5-1 | - | CASSLDRVGSPLHF | TGCGCCAGCAGCTTGGACAGGGTTGGTTCACCCCTCCACTTT
TRBJ1-2 | - | TRBV20-1 | - | CSATSTVHYGYTF | TGCAGTGCTACCAGCACAGTGCACTATGGCTACACCTTC
TRBJ2-2 | - | TRBV7-9 | TRBD1 | CASRPRQGTGELFF | TGTGCCAGCCGCCCGAGACAGGGCACCGGGGAGCTGTTTTTT
TRBJ2-1 | many | TRBV12-3/TRBV12-4 | TRBD2 | CASRGVLTSDNNEQFF | TGTGCCAGCAGGGGGGTCCTGACTAGCGATAACAATGAGCAGTTCTTC